These 19 T cell receptor beta chains originate from one sample sequenced in a study of T-cell memory formation after mild COVID-19. TCRdb reprocessed the 5' RACE reads with MiXCR, giving one entry per CDR3 protein. The sample includes around 300,000 distinct CDR3 sequences, more than 15% of them seen just once. Sequencing was done on a sample of PBMCs or a T cell subset sorted from them (not recorded which). These receptor sequences come from a young man who had mild COVID-19 (a few samples of this study predate the infection). Cell type and time point are not known.

This clonotype was seen only a few times. The chain combines TRBV20-1 with TRBJ2-3; D is possibly TRBD1 or TRBD2 (6 bases each). Deletions cut 5 bases from V and 6 bases from J, with 21 bases between. The CDR3 runs to 15 residues. Germline V gene data show CDR1 as DFQATT and CDR2 as SNEGSKA (reference sequence). CDR3 sequence reads: CSAETIWGASDTQYF. CDR3 coding DNA: TGCAGTGCTGAGACCATCTGGGGGGCGTCTGATACGCAGTATTTT.

This chain joins TRBV12-3 or TRBV12-4 and TRBJ2-1, with TRBD2 matching over 7 bases. V shed 4 bases, J shed 7 bases, and the junction held 10 bases outside the gene matches. The CDR3 consists of 15 residues. The CDR3 sequence is CASSSQGGRGNEQFF. The CDR3 coding sequence is TGTGCCAGCAGTTCTCAAGGCGGGAGAGGAAATGAGCAGTTCTTC.

This clonotype showed up just a few times. The CDR3 region has the DNA TGCGCCAGCAGCCAAGGGTCTAGCCTAAACACCGGGGAGCTGTTTTTT. As protein: CASSQGSSLNTGELFF. The V gene is TRBV4-3, the J gene TRBJ2-2; perhaps TRBD2 as D (5 bases). This CDR3 spans 16 amino acids. Germline V CDR1 and CDR2: LGHNA, YSLEER. Trimming cost V 1 base and J 2 bases, with 11 bases left between them.

V and J are TRBV20-1 and TRBJ1-1, with D tentatively TRBD1 (6 bases). From germline, CDR1 is DFQATT and CDR2 SNEGSKA (reference sequence). This CDR3 has 16 amino acids. V gave up 2 bases and J gave up 1 base, with 17 bases separating them. CDR3 sequence (DNA): TGCAGTGCTAGACAGTCGGGGGCCCGAGGGAACACTGAAGCTTTCTTT. Translation: CSARQSGARGNTEAFF.

A few counts support this clonotype. The chain joins TRBV6-2 or TRBV6-3 to TRBJ2-2; 8 nucleotides align to TRBD2. Germline CDR1 and CDR2: MNHEY and SVGEGT. With V trimmed by 6 bases and J by 5 bases, 5 bases remained unmatched. The CDR3 extends over 14 amino acids. The CDR3 region has the DNA TGTGCCAGCAGGGCGGGGGGCAGGACCGGGGAGCTGTTTTTT. It is translated as CASRAGGRTGELFF.

The chain uses TRBV6-5 and TRBJ1-2, with D possibly matching TRBD1 (5 bases). This CDR3 comprises 17 residues. Trimming took off 0 bases at V and 1 base at J, with 15 bases between the two ends. Germline CDR1 MNHEY, CDR2 SVGAGI. The CDR3 reads CASSYSRGSVGNYGYTF. CDR3 DNA sequence: TGTGCCAGCAGTTACTCACGGGGGTCAGTCGGTAACTATGGCTACACCTTC.

This chain joins TRBV5-1 and TRBJ2-7; D not resolved. The V gene's germline CDR1 is SGHRS and CDR2 YFSETQ. The CDR3 is 12 amino acids. Trimming stripped 5 bases from V and 0 bases from J, with 6 bases between. CDR3 in DNA: TGCGCCAGCAGGAGAGACTCCTACGAGCAGTACGTC. It is translated as CASRRDSYEQYV.

This clonotype has just one count. This rearrangement joins TRBV14 to TRBJ2-1; D possibly corresponds to TRBD1 (5 bases). V lost 1 base, J lost 9 bases, and 16 bases lay in between. The CDR3 runs 15 residues. The V gene's germline CDR1 is SGHDN and CDR2 FVKESK. The CDR3 DNA reads as TGTGCCAGCAGCCAAGTTCCAGGGCTACTTGTTGAGCAGTTCTTC. It yields the protein CASSQVPGLLVEQFF.

The chain combines TRBV7-3 with TRBJ1-2, with D perhaps TRBD1 (5 bases). This CDR3 is built from 14 residues. The V and J ends lost 4 bases and 6 bases respectively, with 15 bases between them. Germline V gene lookup returns CDR1 SGHTA and CDR2 FQGTGA. CDR3 protein: CASSSTGGSNGYTF. Here the CDR3 DNA reads TGTGCCAGCAGCTCGACGGGGGGGTCGAATGGCTACACCTTC.

This clonotype was seen a few times. The chain uses TRBV12-3 or TRBV12-4 and TRBJ1-2, with D tentatively TRBD1 (5 bases). Between the trimmed V and J ends, which lost 6 bases and 2 bases, there was a span of 10 bases. The CDR3 spans 13 residues. CDR3 sequence: CASSSRANYGYTF. The CDR3 nucleotides are TGTGCCAGCAGCAGCAGGGCAAACTATGGCTACACCTTC.

This clonotype has only a few counts. One end of the junction varies from germline; a read error may be responsible. The rearrangement joins TRBV27 to TRBJ1-1; 10 bases agree with TRBD1. The CDR3 length is 12 residues. Per germline, CDR1 MNHEY and CDR2 SMNVEV (reference sequence). The CDR3 is CASSPRDRGLIF. The DNA for the CDR3 is TGTGCCAGCAGTCCCAGGGACAGGGGCCTGATCTTT.

This clonotype was seen repeatedly, ten times or more. The CDR3 DNA follows: TGCGCCAGCAGCCCAGGACAGACTAGCACAGATACGCAGTATTTT. Amino acids: CASSPGQTSTDTQYF. This rearrangement joins TRBV5-1 to TRBJ2-3; the D gene is possibly TRBD1 (6 bases). Germline assignment: CDR1 SGHRS and CDR2 YFSETQ. Between the trimmed V and J ends, which lost 4 bases and 0 bases, there was a span of 12 bases. The CDR3 runs 15 residues.

This clonotype has a count of ten or more. The chain is built from TRBV4-2 and TRBJ2-1, with TRBD2 as a possible D gene (5 bases). CDR3 length: 16 residues. Germline CDR1 is LGHNA and CDR2 is YNFKEQ. V shed 0 bases and J shed 4 bases, with 13 bases lying between them. This chain's CDR3 is CASSQDGETGYNEQFF. The CDR3 DNA reads TGTGCCAGCAGCCAAGATGGGGAGACGGGGTACAATGAGCAGTTCTTC.

V usage is TRBV11-2 and J usage is TRBJ2-5; D not resolved. Deletions cut 4 bases from V and 2 bases from J, with 11 bases between. Germline lookup yields CDR1 SGHAT and CDR2 FQNNGV. This CDR3 contains 14 residues. In DNA form, the CDR3 reads TGTGCCAGCAGCTGGAACGTCCCTCAAGAGACCCAGTACTTC. Its translation: CASSWNVPQETQYF.

V gene TRBV5-4 combines with J gene TRBJ2-7; 8 bases fit TRBD1. V lost 4 bases and J lost 2; bases outside the gene matches: 8. The length of the CDR3 is 15 residues. Germline assignment: CDR1 SGHNT and CDR2 YYREEE (reference sequence). The CDR3 is CASSHTGTGTYEQYF. In DNA, the CDR3 is TGTGCCAGCAGCCACACCGGGACAGGAACCTACGAGCAGTACTTC. Variable domain in full (rest from reference TRBV5-4 and TRBJ2-7): ETGVTQSPTHLIKTRGQQVTLRCSSQSGHNTVSWYQQALGQGPQFIFQYYREEENGRGNFPPRFSGLQFPNYSSELNVNALELDDSALYLCASSHTGTGTYEQYFGPGTRLTVT.

The chain couples TRBV20-1 to TRBJ1-2, with 10 positions matching TRBD1. With 5 bases clipped from V and 8 bases from J, the junction kept 8 bases outside the gene matches. CDR1 and CDR2 from the germline V gene are DFQATT and SNEGSKA (reference sequence). CDR3 length: 13 amino acids. CDR3 coding DNA: TGCAGTGCTCCTCGACAGGGGGCTCGGGGCTACACCTTC. Its protein is CSAPRQGARGYTF.

The chain employs TRBV7-9 and TRBJ1-1, with D possibly TRBD1 on 6 matching bases. Trimming took off 3 bases at V and 4 bases at J, with 12 bases between the two ends. CDR3 length: 14 amino acids. Germline assignment: CDR1 SEHNR and CDR2 FQNEAQ (reference sequence). CDR3 region: CASSFAARGTEAFF. DNA for the CDR3: TGTGCCAGCAGCTTCGCGGCCAGGGGCACTGAAGCTTTCTTT.

This chain links TRBV4-3 with TRBJ2-7; 10 bases match TRBD1. V lost 3 bases, J lost 4 bases, and 3 bases stayed unmatched. Per the germline V gene, CDR1 is LGHNA and CDR2 is YSLEER. The CDR3 is made up of 14 amino acids. The CDR3 spells CASSQDRGEYEQYF. In nucleotides, the CDR3 is TGCGCCAGCAGCCAGGACAGGGGGGAATACGAGCAGTACTTC.

A few counts support this clonotype. The V and J genes are TRBV27 and TRBJ2-3; D is unresolved. Per the germline V gene, CDR1 is MNHEY and CDR2 is SMNVEV (reference sequence). This CDR3 comprises 17 residues. Trimming cost V 7 bases and J 0 bases, with 20 bases left between them. This CDR3 reads CASTQWSPERSTDTQYF. The CDR3 DNA is TGTGCCAGCACGCAGTGGTCCCCAGAAAGGAGCACAGATACGCAGTATTTT.